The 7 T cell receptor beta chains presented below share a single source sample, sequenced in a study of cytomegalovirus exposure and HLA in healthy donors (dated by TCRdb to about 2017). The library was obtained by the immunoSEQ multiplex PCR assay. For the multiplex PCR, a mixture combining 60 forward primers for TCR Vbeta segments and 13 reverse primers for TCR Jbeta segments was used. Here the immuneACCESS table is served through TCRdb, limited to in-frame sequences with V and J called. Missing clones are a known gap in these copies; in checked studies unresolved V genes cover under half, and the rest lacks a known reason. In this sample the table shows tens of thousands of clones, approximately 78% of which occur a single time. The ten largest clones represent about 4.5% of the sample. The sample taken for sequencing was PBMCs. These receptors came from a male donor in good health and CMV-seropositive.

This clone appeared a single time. The CDR3 reads CASSATSGTDTQYF. DNA of the CDR3: TGTGCCAGCAGCGCAACTAGCGGCACAGATACGCAGTATTTT. This chain links TRBV6-4 with TRBJ2-3; 7 nucleotides match TRBD2. Looked up from germline, CDR1 is MRHNA and CDR2 is SNTAGT. The CDR3 is 14 residues long. Unmatched junction bases numbered 4, after V lost 6 bases and J lost 1 base.

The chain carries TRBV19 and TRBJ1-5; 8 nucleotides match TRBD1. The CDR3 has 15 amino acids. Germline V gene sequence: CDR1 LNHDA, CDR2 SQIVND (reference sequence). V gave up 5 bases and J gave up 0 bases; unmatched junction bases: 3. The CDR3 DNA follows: TGTGCCAGTAGTGGACAGGGCATTAGCAATCAGCCCCAGCATTTT. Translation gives CASSGQGISNQPQHF.

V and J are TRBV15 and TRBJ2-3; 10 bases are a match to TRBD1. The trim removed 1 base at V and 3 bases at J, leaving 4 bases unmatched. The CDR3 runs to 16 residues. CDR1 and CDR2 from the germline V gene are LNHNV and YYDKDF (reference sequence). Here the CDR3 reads CATSRATGGVTDTQYF. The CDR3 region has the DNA TGTGCCACCAGCAGAGCGACAGGGGGCGTTACAGATACGCAGTATTTT.

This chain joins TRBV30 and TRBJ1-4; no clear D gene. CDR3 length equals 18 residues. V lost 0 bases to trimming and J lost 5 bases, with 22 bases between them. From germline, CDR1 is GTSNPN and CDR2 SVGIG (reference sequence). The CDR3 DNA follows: TGTGCCTGGAGTGTACTAGGCAGGAGGGCAAATCGGAATGAAAAACTGTTTTTT. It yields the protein CAWSVLGRRANRNEKLFF.

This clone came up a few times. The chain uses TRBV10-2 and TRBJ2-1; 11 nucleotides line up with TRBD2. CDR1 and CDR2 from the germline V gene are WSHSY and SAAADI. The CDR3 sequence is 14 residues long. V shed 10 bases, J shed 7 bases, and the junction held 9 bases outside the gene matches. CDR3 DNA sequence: TGCGCCACCGCGATAGCGGGGGGGGAAAATGAGCAGTTCTTC. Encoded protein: CATAIAGGENEQFF.

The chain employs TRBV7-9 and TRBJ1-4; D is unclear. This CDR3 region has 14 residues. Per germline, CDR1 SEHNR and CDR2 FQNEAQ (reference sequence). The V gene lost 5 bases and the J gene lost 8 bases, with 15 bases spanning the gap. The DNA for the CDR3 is TGTGCCAGCAGCCGACTCCCGGGTGACGAAAAACTGTTTTTT. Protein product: CASSRLPGDEKLFF.

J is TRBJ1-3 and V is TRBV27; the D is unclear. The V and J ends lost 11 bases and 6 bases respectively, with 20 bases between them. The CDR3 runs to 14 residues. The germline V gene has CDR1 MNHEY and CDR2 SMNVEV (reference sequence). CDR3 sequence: CARFWVGLENTIYF. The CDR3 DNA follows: TGTGCCCGTTTCTGGGTCGGACTCGAAAACACCATATATTTT.